This T cell receptor beta chain was captured by sequencing in a study of persistence of HIV-infected CD4 T cells. The stimulus was lysate of CMV-infected fibroblasts, around 10 ug/mL. CD4+ T cells upregulating both CD40 ligand and CD69 were sorted as responding cells. Undetectable plasma HIV-1 RNA below 50 copies/mL lasted at least 4 years. General study points: Antigen-responding cells were enriched for degenerate expanded CDR3beta sequences. CMV- and Gag-responding cells had lower TCRbeta richness than CD3/CD28-responding cells.

This was the immunoSEQ version 4 assay in survey mode. The method was immunoSEQ multiplex PCR; TCRdb's version includes in-frame clones alone and lacks a portion of them. The table records some 20,000 clones, around three fifths of them present only once. About this clone: The antigen is undetermined.

Sequenced material: CD4+ T cells sorted from PBMCs after roughly 18-hour stimulation, taken from a patient who received antiretroviral therapy. The clonotype was recovered from an adult woman with HIV who was CMV-seropositive.

CDR3 nucleotide sequence: TGTGCCAGCACGGCCTCTTTCGGCACCGGGGAGCTGTTTTTT. It translates to CASTASFGTGELFF. J is TRBJ2-2 and V is TRBV6-5; D call uncertain. The germline V gene has CDR1 MNHEY and CDR2 SVGAGI. This CDR3 is 14 amino acids long. The V end was cut by 7 bases, the J end by 4 bases, with 13 bases between.